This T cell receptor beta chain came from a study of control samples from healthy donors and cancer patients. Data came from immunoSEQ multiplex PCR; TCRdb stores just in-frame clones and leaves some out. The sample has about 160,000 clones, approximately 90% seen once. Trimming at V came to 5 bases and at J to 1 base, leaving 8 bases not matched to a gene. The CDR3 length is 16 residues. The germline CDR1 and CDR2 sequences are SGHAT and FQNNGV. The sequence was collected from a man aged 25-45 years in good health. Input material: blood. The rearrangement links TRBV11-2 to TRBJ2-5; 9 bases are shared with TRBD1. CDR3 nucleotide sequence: TGTGCCAGCAGCCGAAGGGGGACAGGGCTCCAAGAGACCCAGTACTTC. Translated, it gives CASSRRGTGLQETQYF.